This is a list of T cell receptor beta chains from one sample in a study of monozygotic twins with inflammatory bowel disease. TCRdb reworked the 5' RACE reads into one entry per CDR3 protein, no DNA. The repertoire table contains about 160,000 distinct CDR3 sequences. The sequenced material came from blood. The receptors were gathered from a human donor with ulcerative colitis or Crohn's disease, or a healthy co-twin of an affected twin (not recorded which). Both conserved end residues are part of each CDR3.

v_gene	j_gene	CDR3aa
TRBV10-2	TRBJ2-7	CASSETKGTTGGYEQYF
TRBV10-2	TRBJ2-3	CASSRVGGTDTQYF
TRBV9	TRBJ1-2	CASTSGNGYTF
TRBV18	TRBJ2-5	CASSPGVETQYF
TRBV7-9	TRBJ2-5	CASSSLQGLGETQYF
TRBV6-5	TRBJ2-7	CASSFQRTGVEQYF
TRBV12-5	TRBJ2-4	CASGLDIGHRNF
TRBV10-3	TRBJ2-5	CAISAGQNEETQYF
TRBV7-9	TRBJ2-7	CASSLAGWDEQYF
TRBV6-4	TRBJ2-7	CASSAFPGQGTYEQYF
TRBV7-8	TRBJ2-1	CASRSFDTYNEQFF
TRBV27	TRBJ1-2	CASRRGPWGDGYTF
TRBV7-8	TRBJ2-1	CASSLVGGTSLFF
TRBV7-2	TRBJ2-1	CASSQGWDNEQFF
TRBV19	TRBJ1-5	CASTRRQGRRQPQHF
TRBV7-2	TRBJ2-1	CASSLLPRSNHNEQFF
TRBV12-3/TRBV12-4	TRBJ1-2	CASSPQGYYGYTF
TRBV5-1	TRBJ1-5	CASARGQGGQPQHF
TRBV11-2	TRBJ1-1	CASRGDVPNTEAFF
TRBV12-3/TRBV12-4	TRBJ1-5	CASRQDRGTNQPQHF
TRBV7-9	TRBJ1-1	CASSLQRDTEAFF
TRBV20-1	TRBJ2-7	CSARGVAGTINEQYF
TRBV7-2	TRBJ2-5	CASSLYWTSVETQYF